One T cell receptor (beta chain) is described in this entry. Its antigen specificity is not known. No much larger clonotype is one base removed from it; base qualities were not supplied. Genomic DNA was used as template for profiling of TCR beta VDJ combinations and CDR3 sequences. TCR repertoire sequencing was run on an Illumina HiSeq 2000. The authors processed their data as follows. Repertoire assessment relied on Simpson's diversity index, CDR3 size and DJ length profiles, and TRBV/TRBJ rearrangement plots. The immunodominant clone was defined as the most abundant DNA sequence in deep sequencing data. CDR3 amino acid sequences were screened for sharing across subjects and were compared with published repertoires and the VDJdb database. TCRdb trimmed the raw reads at Q25, called clones with MiXCR and kept productive beta chains. Rows with one shared CDR3 protein collapse into an entry with the most common genes and DNA. TCRdb, not the authors, supplied the V and J calls. Across this sample there are about half a million distinct CDR3 sequences, with roughly a third seen only once. The top ten clones comprise under 0.95% of the sample.

Patients chosen for sequencing had shown expansion of CD8+CD57+ cells by flow cytometry. Every patient had a diagnosis of severe acquired aplastic anemia based on International Study of Aplastic Anemia and Agranulocytosis and Camitta criteria. Patients had received no therapy at the time of blood sampling. In the study, sorted CD4+ and CD8+ blood T cells from patients with severe aplastic anemia and from healthy subjects underwent deep sequencing of TCR repertoires. In the USA, patient enrollment took place under clinicaltrials.gov protocols 00001620, 01623167, 00001397, 00071045, 00081523 and 00961064. Ficoll-Paque density gradient centrifugation was used to isolate peripheral blood mononuclear cells. Before DNA extraction, CD4+ and CD8+ T cells were sorted with FACS or magnetic beads. This sample is part of a study of CD8+CD57+ T cells in acquired aplastic anemia (dated by TCRdb to the late 2010s). At the level of the whole study: A mean of 3.2 ug of DNA, ranging from roughly 0.18 to 30 ug, was extracted from sorted CD4+ and CD8+ cells. A CD8+CD57+ expansion meant a frequency higher than the mean frequency seen in healthy subjects. On the study overall, not on this receptor specifically: Between patients and healthy controls, no significant difference in CD8+ Simpson's diversity was found (P=0.060). Around 27 CD8+ CDR3 sequences were found to be shared between patients and controls, but these sequences appeared to be highly expressed in patients and within the immunodominant clones of the patients.

For this chain, trimming is 1 base at the V end and 7 bases at the J end, and the number of junction bases without a gene match is 8. There are 15 amino acids in the CDR3, from cysteine to phenylalanine inclusive. Left in the record is the CDR3 DNA by itself, 45 bases read in frame from the first base. Taken from the germline V gene, the CDR1 and CDR2 loops are ENHRY and SYGVKD. Sample: sorted CD4+, CD8+, or CD8+CD57+ T cells (not recorded which) from PBMCs. This sequence originates from a human donor with aplastic anemia. The sequence links TRBV10-3 to TRBJ2-5; 8 bases in the middle match TRBD2. CDR3 loop: CAISELPAGEGTQYF. The nucleotide sequence reads as follows: TGTGCCATCAGTGAGTTACCAGCGGGAGAGGGGACCCAGTACTTC.